The clone carrying this T cell receptor (beta chain) was seen only a few times. The target antigen is unknown. The record originates from a study of T-cell memory formation after mild COVID-19. Overall study: Among the donors, TCR clusters were largely specific to each donor. Study outcomes and limitations: The CD4+ clones that contracted clustered mainly within CM and EM, and the CD8+ clones concentrated in EMRA. Among clones peaking at day 37 in the second wave, SARS-CoV-2 specificity remained unconfirmed.

V was clipped by 4 bases and J by 6 bases, with 10 bases between them. The CDR3 has 12 residues. The germline V gene encodes CDR1 SGHNT and CDR2 YYREEE (reference sequence). Constant-segment primers and 5'RACE yielded cDNA libraries for TCR alpha and TCR beta, each carrying sample barcodes and UMIs. TCRdb ran MiXCR on the 5' RACE reads and lists one entry per CDR3 protein. The sample records approximately 430,000 distinct CDR3 sequences, less than 25% being singletons. The chain joins TRBV5-4 to TRBJ2-5, with D uncertain. This TCR came from an adult woman who had mild COVID-19 (a few samples of this study predate the infection). Cell type and time point are not known. Input material: PBMCs or a T cell subset sorted from them (not recorded which). The CDR3 spells CASSTIGKTQYF. As DNA, the CDR3 is TGTGCCAGCAGCACGATTGGGAAGACCCAGTACTTC.